This TCR beta chain was obtained from a study of blood T cell repertoires in COVID-19. Using immunoSEQ multiplex PCR, the repertoire was profiled, and TCRdb retains in-frame clones only, with some absent. This table holds 270,000 or so clones, approximately 89% found once. This CDR3 contains 16 residues. Losses at the gene ends were 5 bases for V and 6 bases for J; bases not matched to a gene: 14. From germline, CDR1 is SEHNR and CDR2 FQNEAQ (reference sequence). Donors were grouped by their self-reported clinical history. The rearrangement joins TRBV7-9 to TRBJ2-7; 9 nucleotides align to TRBD1. The sequenced material came from PBMCs or T cells enriched from blood (not recorded which). The source is a man in his forties who had been exposed to COVID-19. This CDR3 reads CASSPRTGVFLFEQYF. In DNA form, the CDR3 reads TGTGCCAGCAGCCCCCGGACAGGGGTATTTCTCTTCGAGCAGTACTTC.